Presented here are 21 T cell receptor beta chains from one specimen sequenced in a study of early T cells in non-severe SARS-CoV-2 infection. TCRdb reanalysed the 5' RACE reads using MiXCR and keeps one entry per CDR3 protein. The sample consists of 50,000 to 70,000 distinct CDR3 sequences, 12% of them appearing once. Sequenced sample: whole blood. These receptors all come from an adult who was a healthcare worker with PCR-confirmed SARS-CoV-2 infection or an uninfected control (not recorded which).

This clonotype was recorded at least ten times. This chain links TRBV7-2 with TRBJ2-3; D unresolved. Germline V gene lookup returns CDR1 SGHTA and CDR2 FQGNSA. Trimming removed 1 base at V and 2 bases at J, with 13 bases between. The CDR3 has 16 residues. The CDR3 loop is CASSLGRQAYTDTQYF. The CDR3 DNA is TGTGCCAGCAGCTTAGGTCGGCAGGCCTACACAGATACGCAGTATTTT.

There are many counts of this clonotype. The chain links TRBV18 to TRBJ2-7, with 7 bases aligning to TRBD1. V lost 3 bases and J lost 7; bases outside the gene matches: 9. Looked up from germline, CDR1 is KGHSH and CDR2 is LQKENI. CDR3 length: 14 amino acids. As DNA, the CDR3 is TGTGCCAGCTCACCCCGCGACAGGGTGAGAGAGCAGTACTTC. The encoded protein is CASSPRDRVREQYF.

This clonotype was observed at least ten times. V gene TRBV11-2 combines with J gene TRBJ2-5; tentative D call: TRBD2 (6 bases). This CDR3 is built from 16 residues. The germline gives CDR1 SGHAT, CDR2 FQNNGV. Trimming pared 0 bases from V and 5 bases from J, leaving 16 bases between. The CDR3 loop reads CASSLDWLGRGETQYF. CDR3 DNA: TGTGCCAGCAGCTTAGATTGGCTTGGCCGGGGGGAGACCCAGTACTTC.

This clonotype was picked up many times. The chain couples TRBV15 to TRBJ2-5; D remains ambiguous. V was cut by 0 bases and J by 4 bases, with 0 bases left in between. The CDR3 is 11 residues long. CDR1 is LNHNV, CDR2 YYDKDF, per germline (reference sequence). The CDR3 region is CATSREETQYF. The CDR3 DNA reads as TGTGCCACCAGCAGAGAAGAGACCCAGTACTTC.

In its sample, this clonotype was seen many times. The chain joins TRBV11-2 to TRBJ2-2, with D possibly matching TRBD1 (6 bases). This CDR3 spans 14 amino acids. Trimming took off 5 bases at V and 3 bases at J, with 10 bases between the two ends. CDR1 SGHAT and CDR2 FQNNGV come from the germline V gene. The CDR3 loop reads CASSPSGDTGELFF. As DNA, the CDR3 is TGTGCCAGCAGCCCCTCAGGGGACACCGGGGAGCTGTTTTTT.

This rearrangement joins TRBV7-2 to TRBJ2-1, with 9 bases that match TRBD2. V was pared by 3 bases and J by 9 bases, with 6 bases of the junction left unmatched. This CDR3 is built from 14 residues. Looked up from germline, CDR1 is SGHTA and CDR2 is FQGNSA. In DNA, the CDR3 is TGTGCCAGCAGCTTGGCGGGGGGGCGCTTTGAGCAGTTCTTC. Translating it yields CASSLAGGRFEQFF.

There are many counts of this clonotype. This chain links TRBV10-1 with TRBJ2-5, with 8 bases lining up with TRBD2. The CDR3 is 16 residues long. Trimming at V came to 8 bases and at J to 1 base, leaving 12 bases not matched to a gene. Germline lookup yields CDR1 WNHNN and CDR2 SYGVQD (reference sequence). CDR3 amino acids: CASSENPAGAQETQYF. The CDR3 bases are TGCGCCAGCTCCGAAAACCCAGCGGGGGCCCAAGAGACCCAGTACTTC.

This clonotype was counted ten times or more. V and J are TRBV2 and TRBJ2-1; 7 bases line up with TRBD1. Germline CDR1 SNHLY, CDR2 FYNNEI. J gave up 0 bases and V 6 bases, and 8 bases lay outside the gene matches. There are 16 residues in the CDR3. CDR3 DNA sequence: TGTGCCAGCAGGCTACAGGGGCAGAGCTCCTACAATGAGCAGTTCTTC. Its protein product is CASRLQGQSSYNEQFF.

The V and J genes are TRBV10-3 and TRBJ2-3; D not certain. V was shortened by 2 bases and J by 0 bases, with 9 bases between the two germline ends. Germline V gives CDR1 ENHRY, CDR2 SYGVKD. The CDR3 is made up of 15 amino acids. CDR3 loop: CAISERVASTDTQYF. CDR3 coding DNA: TGTGCCATCAGTGAGCGGGTAGCCAGCACAGATACGCAGTATTTT.

The rearrangement links TRBV11-2 to TRBJ2-3; D may be TRBD1 (5 bases). Germline assignment: CDR1 SGHAT and CDR2 FQNNGV. V was pared by 1 base and J by 2 bases, with 16 bases between. CDR3 length equals 17 residues. CDR3 loop: CASSLGDRSPSTDTQYF. The DNA of the CDR3 is TGTGCCAGCAGCTTAGGTGACAGATCTCCTTCCACAGATACGCAGTATTTT.

Notes on this clonotype: One base away lies a much larger clone, so this may be a sequencing read error. This chain uses TRBV20-1 with TRBJ2-3, with D possibly being TRBD2 (5 bases). Between the trimmed V and J ends, which lost 3 bases and 9 bases, there was a span of 22 bases. The CDR3 is 15 amino acids. Germline assignment: CDR1 DFQATT and CDR2 SNEGSKA (reference sequence). This chain's CDR3 is CSASSPSHSGNTQYF. For the CDR3, the DNA is TGCAGTGCTAGCTCCCCCTCACACTCCGGGAACACGCAGTATTTT.

This clonotype occurred many times. The V gene is TRBV7-2, the J gene TRBJ2-7, with D possibly matching TRBD1 (5 bases). The V and J ends lost 5 bases and 3 bases respectively, with 17 bases between them. The CDR3 loop spans 15 amino acids. The germline V gene encodes CDR1 SGHTA and CDR2 FQGNSA. The CDR3 DNA sequence: TGTGCCAGCAGCCATACAGGAACCGATCGCTACGAGCAGTACTTC. Translating it yields CASSHTGTDRYEQYF. The full variable domain, in which reference TRBV7-2 and TRBJ2-7 provide the parts outside the CDR3, is GAGVSQSPSNKVTEKGKDVELRCDPISGHTALYWYRQSLGQGLEFLIYFQGNSAPDKSGLPSDRFSAERTGGSVSTLTIQRTQQEDSAVYLCASSHTGTDRYEQYFGPGTRLTVT.

The chain is built from TRBV12-3 or TRBV12-4 and TRBJ2-3; 11 nucleotides agree with TRBD2. V lost 6 bases and J lost 4; bases outside the gene matches: 6. The CDR3 length is 15 residues. In DNA form, the CDR3 reads TGTGCCAGCAGACGTAGCGGGGGGGCCCCAGATACGCAGTATTTT. This sequence encodes CASRRSGGAPDTQYF.

There are a few counts of this clonotype. The chain joins TRBV24-1 to TRBJ2-3; D call uncertain. Trimming removed 3 bases at V and 3 bases at J, with 9 bases between. This CDR3 comprises 14 residues. Per the germline V gene, CDR1 is KGHDR and CDR2 is SFDVKD. This CDR3 is CATSDVGLTDTQYF. CDR3 bases: TGTGCCACCAGTGATGTGGGATTGACAGATACGCAGTATTTT.

The chain carries TRBV20-1 and TRBJ2-3; TRBD2 agrees at 8 bases. The germline V gene encodes CDR1 DFQATT and CDR2 SNEGSKA (reference sequence). The J segment lost 6 bases and the V segment lost 6 bases, leaving 14 bases of the junction unmatched. The CDR3 consists of 15 residues. CDR3: CSASPPSGPRDTQYF. The CDR3 DNA follows: TGCAGTGCCTCCCCCCCTAGCGGGCCAAGGGATACGCAGTATTTT.

In its sample, this clonotype was seen many times. The CDR3: CASSLGAGNTEAFF. CDR3 coding DNA: TGTGCCAGCAGCTTGGGGGCGGGGAACACTGAAGCTTTCTTT. The chain joins TRBV7-3 to TRBJ1-1, with D maybe TRBD1 (6 bases). V gave up 3 bases and J gave up 1 base, with 9 bases separating them. In germline, CDR1 is SGHTA, CDR2 FQGTGA. This CDR3 comprises 14 residues.

This clonotype appeared a few times. The rearrangement links TRBV19 to TRBJ1-5; D perhaps matches TRBD1 (6 bases). This CDR3 is 15 amino acids long. The germline V gene encodes CDR1 LNHDA and CDR2 SQIVND (reference sequence). The V end was cut by 6 bases, the J end by 4 bases, with 16 bases between. The CDR3 reads CASSSAGGTNQPQHF. The CDR3 DNA sequence: TGTGCCAGTAGCTCGGCCGGGGGCACGAATCAGCCCCAGCATTTT.

This clonotype was seen at least ten times. The chain couples TRBV29-1 to TRBJ2-2; 10 nucleotides agree with TRBD1. The length of the CDR3 is 17 residues. The V segment lost 0 bases and the J segment 4 bases; nucleotides outside the gene matches: 8. The germline gives CDR1 SQVTM, CDR2 ANQGSEA. The CDR3 loop is CSVEDPGQGGSTGELFF. DNA for the CDR3: TGCAGCGTTGAAGATCCCGGACAGGGGGGGTCCACCGGGGAGCTGTTTTTT.

The V call is TRBV6-1, the J call TRBJ1-5, with a tentative D call TRBD1 (5 bases). Trimming removed 2 bases at V and 7 bases at J, with 21 bases between. Germline CDR1 reads MNHNS; CDR2 reads SASEGT. The CDR3 has 17 residues. The CDR3 region has the DNA TGTGCCAGCAGTGAAATTTTGGCAGGGACTTTCAACCAGCCCCAGCATTTT. Translating it yields CASSEILAGTFNQPQHF.

The rearrangement uses TRBV30 and TRBJ2-5; the match to TRBD1 covers 10 bases. Looked up from germline, CDR1 is GTSNPN and CDR2 is SVGIG (reference sequence). The CDR3 loop spans 15 amino acids. J was trimmed by 5 bases and V by 0 bases; bases with no gene match: 6. CDR3 sequence: CAWSVRDRGYETQYF. The CDR3 coding sequence is TGTGCCTGGAGTGTACGGGACAGGGGCTACGAGACCCAGTACTTC.

This clonotype appeared many times. V is TRBV19 and J is TRBJ2-5, with a possible D match to TRBD2 (6 bases). V dropped 3 bases and J dropped 4 bases, with 21 bases sitting between them. The CDR3 has 17 amino acids. Looked up from germline, CDR1 is LNHDA and CDR2 is SQIVND (reference sequence). The CDR3 loop reads CASSIRGTSYPRETQYF. CDR3 bases: TGTGCCAGTAGTATCCGGGGGACTTCCTACCCAAGAGAGACCCAGTACTTC.